This T cell receptor (beta chain) was identified in a study of cytomegalovirus exposure and HLA in healthy donors. Germline assignment: CDR1 MRHNA and CDR2 SNTAGT. Trimming left V 4 bases short and J 2 bases short, with 8 bases between. There are 13 residues in the CDR3. It was with 60 Vbeta and 13 Jbeta primers that the PCR ran. TCRdb's copy holds only in-frame clones and misses some; the assay was immunoSEQ multiplex PCR. The repertoire holds roughly 130,000 clones, with under 90% as singletons. Specimen: PBMCs. The gene calls are TRBV6-4 and TRBJ2-5; maybe TRBD1 (6 bases). The sequence was collected from a young man in good health and CMV-seronegative. DNA for the CDR3: TGTGCCAGCAGTGGGGGGCCACAAGAGACCCAGTACTTC. Its translation is CASSGGPQETQYF.